The 11 T cell receptor beta chains below were found in one sample sequenced in a study of blood T cell repertoires in COVID-19. Assay: immunoSEQ multiplex PCR; the TCRdb copy retains only in-frame clones and omits some. The data contain fewer than 250,000 clones, about nine tenths of them singletons. What was sequenced was peripheral blood. Every receptor here comes from a man aged 25 to 40 with COVID-19, enrolled during active disease.

The chain recombines TRBV7-9 with TRBJ2-1; 8 positions agree with TRBD1. The CDR3 is 14 amino acids. V lost 4 bases and J lost 3; bases outside the gene matches: 2. CDR1 and CDR2 (germline): SEHNR, FQNEAQ (reference sequence). The CDR3 DNA is TGTGCCAGCAGCTCAGGGGGCCACTACAATGAGCAGTTCTTC. Amino acids: CASSSGGHYNEQFF.

J is TRBJ2-5 and V is TRBV18; TRBD1 aligns across 7 bases. The ends lost 3 bases at V and 4 bases at J; junction bases unmatched: 8. Germline V gene lookup returns CDR1 KGHSH and CDR2 LQKENI. The CDR3 sequence is 15 residues long. The CDR3 spells CASSPVGTEGETQYF. Written as DNA, the CDR3 is TGTGCCAGCTCACCGGTGGGGACAGAAGGAGAGACCCAGTACTTC.

The chain carries TRBV5-4 and TRBJ1-1, with TRBD1 matching 7 bases. Germline CDR1 is SGHNT and CDR2 is YYREEE (reference sequence). This CDR3 is 15 amino acids long. V gave up 1 base and J gave up 0 bases; unmatched junction bases: 3. The CDR3 DNA reads as TGTGCCAGCAGCTTGTACAGGGGAATGAACACTGAAGCTTTCTTT. Protein product: CASSLYRGMNTEAFF.

The V gene is TRBV6-1, the J gene TRBJ2-7; 8 positions agree with TRBD1. The CDR3 runs to 15 residues. Per the germline V gene, CDR1 is MNHNS and CDR2 is SASEGT. V gave up 2 bases and J gave up 6 bases; unmatched junction bases: 9. CDR3 DNA: TGTGCCAGCAGTGAATCGATCGGAACAGGGGGCGAGCAGTACTTC. This codes for CASSESIGTGGEQYF.

This clone was seen more than once but under ten times. The J gene is TRBJ1-1, the V gene TRBV4-1; D possibly corresponds to TRBD1 (5 bases). The CDR3 sequence is 15 residues long. Deletions cut 3 bases from V and 3 bases from J, with 14 bases between. CDR1 is MGHRA, CDR2 YSYEKL, per germline. In DNA, the CDR3 is TGCGCCAGCAGCCAGTGGACCGGAGGGGACACTGAAGCTTTCTTT. It specifies CASSQWTGGDTEAFF.

The chain combines TRBV7-9 with TRBJ1-2; 8 bases map to TRBD1. The germline gives CDR1 SEHNR, CDR2 FQNEAQ (reference sequence). The CDR3 contains 16 residues. With 5 bases clipped from V and 4 bases from J, the junction kept 12 bases outside the gene matches. The DNA for the CDR3 is TGTGCCAGCAGCCCCCTGGGGGGACAGGAGATCTATGGCTACACCTTC. This translates into CASSPLGGQEIYGYTF. Full variable domain (missing parts from reference TRBV7-9 and TRBJ1-2): DTGVSQNPRHKITKRGQNVTFRCDPISEHNRLYWYRQTLGQGPEFLTYFQNEAQLEKSRLLSDRFSAERPKGSFSTLEIQRTEQGDSAMYLCASSPLGGQEIYGYTFGSGTRLTVV.

V and J are TRBV7-9 and TRBJ1-6; the D gene is possibly TRBD1 (6 bases). This CDR3 spans 15 amino acids. The germline V gene has CDR1 SEHNR and CDR2 FQNEAQ (reference sequence). V lost 4 bases to trimming and J lost 14 bases, with 21 bases between them. In DNA, the CDR3 is TGTGCCAGCAGCTCCACTTCGGGGGGCCCTTTAACCCTCCACTTT. Its translation is CASSSTSGGPLTLHF.

The sample holds one count of this clone. The gene calls are TRBV15 and TRBJ1-5, with a weak D call TRBD1 (5 bases). The V end was cut by 5 bases, the J end by 0 bases, with 14 bases between. CDR1 and CDR2 from the germline V gene are LNHNV and YYDKDF (reference sequence). The CDR3 spans 16 residues. CDR3 residues: CATSDQGLYSNQPQHF. In DNA form, the CDR3 reads TGTGCCACCAGCGATCAGGGACTATATAGCAATCAGCCCCAGCATTTT.

The chain is built from TRBV5-6 and TRBJ2-7; 9 nucleotides agree with TRBD1. Losses at the gene ends were 0 bases for V and 6 bases for J; bases not matched to a gene: 7. The CDR3 covers 15 residues. Germline V gene data show CDR1 as SGHDT and CDR2 as YYEEEE. The CDR3 nucleotides read TGTGCCAGCAGCTTGGTAGGGACAGGGCAGCGCGAGCAGTACTTC. This codes for CASSLVGTGQREQYF.

The chain is built from TRBV30 and TRBJ1-1; D is perhaps TRBD1 (5 bases). CDR3 length equals 16 residues. V was shortened by 3 bases and J by 1 base, with 18 bases between the two germline ends. Germline CDR1 is GTSNPN and CDR2 is SVGIG (reference sequence). CDR3: CAWSDLQQATNTEAFF. In DNA, the CDR3 is TGTGCCTGGAGCGACCTACAACAGGCTACGAACACTGAAGCTTTCTTT.

This clone was observed a few times. The chain combines TRBV5-1 with TRBJ2-7, with a weak D call TRBD1 (6 bases). Trimming removed 4 bases from V and 5 bases from J, with 19 bases in between. The CDR3 sequence is 15 residues long. From germline, CDR1 is SGHRS and CDR2 YFSETQ. The CDR3 DNA follows: TGCGCCAGCAGCGCGTGGGCAGACAGGATTAACGAGCAGTACTTC. Protein: CASSAWADRINEQYF.